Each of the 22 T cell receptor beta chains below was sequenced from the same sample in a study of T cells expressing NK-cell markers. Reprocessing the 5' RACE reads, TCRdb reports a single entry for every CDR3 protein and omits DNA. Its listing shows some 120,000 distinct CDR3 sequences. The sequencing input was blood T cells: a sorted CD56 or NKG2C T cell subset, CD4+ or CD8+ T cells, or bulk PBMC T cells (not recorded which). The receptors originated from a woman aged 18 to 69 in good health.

CDR3 region: CATSELAGANTGELFF. V usage is TRBV24-1 and J usage is TRBJ2-2; the TCRdb call, TRBD2, lacks DNA for checking. The CDR3 sequence is 16 residues long. From germline, CDR1 is KGHDR and CDR2 SFDVKD.

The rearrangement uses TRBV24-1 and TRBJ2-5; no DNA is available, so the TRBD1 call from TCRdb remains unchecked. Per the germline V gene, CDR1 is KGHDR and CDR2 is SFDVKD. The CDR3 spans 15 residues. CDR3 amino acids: CATSDTGTDQETQYF.

The CDR3: CASSQDGLLNTGELFF. The chain is built from TRBV14 and TRBJ2-2; TCRdb lists TRBD2, though no DNA is available to test this call. Germline CDR1 SGHDN, CDR2 FVKESK. The CDR3 consists of 16 residues.

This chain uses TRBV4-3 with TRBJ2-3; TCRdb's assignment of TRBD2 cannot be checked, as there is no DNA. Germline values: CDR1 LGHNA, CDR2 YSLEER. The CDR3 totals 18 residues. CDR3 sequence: CASSQDLSEGLATDTQYF.

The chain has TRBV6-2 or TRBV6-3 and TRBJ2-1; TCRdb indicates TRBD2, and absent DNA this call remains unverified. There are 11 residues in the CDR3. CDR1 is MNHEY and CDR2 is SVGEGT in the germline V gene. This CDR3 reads CATERGSEQFF.

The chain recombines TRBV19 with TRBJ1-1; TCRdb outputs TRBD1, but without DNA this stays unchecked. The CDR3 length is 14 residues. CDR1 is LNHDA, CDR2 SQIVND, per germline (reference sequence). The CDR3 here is CASNPGAAVTEAFF.

The chain's CDR3 is CASSLMGYYGYTF. The chain links TRBV12-3 or TRBV12-4 to TRBJ1-2. The CDR3 is 13 residues long.

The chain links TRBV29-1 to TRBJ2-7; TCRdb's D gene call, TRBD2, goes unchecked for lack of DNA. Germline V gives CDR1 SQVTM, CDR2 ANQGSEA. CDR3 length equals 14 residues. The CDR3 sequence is CSVLLAGPSYEQYF.

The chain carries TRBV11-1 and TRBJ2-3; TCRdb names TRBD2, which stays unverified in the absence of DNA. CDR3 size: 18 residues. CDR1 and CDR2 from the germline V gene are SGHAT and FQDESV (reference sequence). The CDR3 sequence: CASSPGLAGAASRDTQYF. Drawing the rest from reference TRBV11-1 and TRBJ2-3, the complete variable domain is EAEVAQSPRYKITEKSQAVAFWCDPISGHATLYWYRQILGQGPELLVQFQDESVVDDSQLPKDRFSAERLKGVDSTLKIQPAELGDSAMYLCASSPGLAGAASRDTQYFGPGTRLTVL.

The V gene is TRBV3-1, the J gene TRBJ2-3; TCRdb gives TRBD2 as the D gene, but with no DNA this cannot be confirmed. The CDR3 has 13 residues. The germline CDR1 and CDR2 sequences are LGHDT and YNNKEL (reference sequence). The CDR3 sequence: CANLRLAGDTQYF.

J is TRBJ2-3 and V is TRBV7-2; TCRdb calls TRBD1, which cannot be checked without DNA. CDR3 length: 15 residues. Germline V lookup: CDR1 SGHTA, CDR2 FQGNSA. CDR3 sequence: CASSYDRGRIDTQYF. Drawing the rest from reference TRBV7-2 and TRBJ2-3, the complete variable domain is GAGVSQSPSNKVTEKGKDVELRCDPISGHTALYWYRQSLGQGLEFLIYFQGNSAPDKSGLPSDRFSAERTGGSVSTLTIQRTQQEDSAVYLCASSYDRGRIDTQYFGPGTRLTVL.

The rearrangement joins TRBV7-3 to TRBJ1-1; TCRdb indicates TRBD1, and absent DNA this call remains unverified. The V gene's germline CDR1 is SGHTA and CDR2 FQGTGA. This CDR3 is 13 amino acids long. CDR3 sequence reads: CASSATQGFEAFF.

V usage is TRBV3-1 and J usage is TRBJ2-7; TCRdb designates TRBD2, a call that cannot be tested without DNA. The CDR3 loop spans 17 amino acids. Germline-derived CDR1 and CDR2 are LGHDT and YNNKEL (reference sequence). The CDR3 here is CASSQIFPDSLTHEQYF.

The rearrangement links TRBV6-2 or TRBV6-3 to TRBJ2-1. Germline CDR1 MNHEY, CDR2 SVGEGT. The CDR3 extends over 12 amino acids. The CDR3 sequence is CASSYWRNEQFF.

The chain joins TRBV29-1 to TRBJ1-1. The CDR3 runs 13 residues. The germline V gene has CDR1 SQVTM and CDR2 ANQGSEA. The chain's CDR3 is CSVEDGPNTEAFF.

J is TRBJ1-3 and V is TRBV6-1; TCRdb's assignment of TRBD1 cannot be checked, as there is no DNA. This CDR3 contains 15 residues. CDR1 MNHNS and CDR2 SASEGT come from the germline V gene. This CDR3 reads CASSPGQLSGNTIYF.

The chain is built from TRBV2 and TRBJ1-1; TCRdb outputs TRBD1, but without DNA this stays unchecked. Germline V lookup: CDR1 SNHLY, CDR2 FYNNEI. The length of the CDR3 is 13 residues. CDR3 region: CASSEALGGEAFF.

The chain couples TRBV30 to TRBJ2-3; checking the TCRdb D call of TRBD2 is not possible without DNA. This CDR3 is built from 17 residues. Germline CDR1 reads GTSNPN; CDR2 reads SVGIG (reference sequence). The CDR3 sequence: CAWSEGPGLGNTDTQYF.

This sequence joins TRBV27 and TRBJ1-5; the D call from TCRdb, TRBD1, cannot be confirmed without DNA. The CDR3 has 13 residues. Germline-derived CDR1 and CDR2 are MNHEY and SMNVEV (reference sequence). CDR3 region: CASSLAGSGAQHF.

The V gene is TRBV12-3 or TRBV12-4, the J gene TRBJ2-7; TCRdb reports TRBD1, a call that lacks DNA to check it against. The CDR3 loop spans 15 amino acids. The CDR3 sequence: CASSLQGSPLYEQYF.

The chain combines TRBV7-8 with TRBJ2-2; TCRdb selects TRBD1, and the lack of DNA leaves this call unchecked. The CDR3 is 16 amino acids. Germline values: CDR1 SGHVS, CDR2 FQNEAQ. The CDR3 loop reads CASSLLARGYTGELFF.

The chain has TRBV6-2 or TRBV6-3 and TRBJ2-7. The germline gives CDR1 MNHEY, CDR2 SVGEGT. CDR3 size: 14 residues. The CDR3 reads CASSTLGGPYEQYF.